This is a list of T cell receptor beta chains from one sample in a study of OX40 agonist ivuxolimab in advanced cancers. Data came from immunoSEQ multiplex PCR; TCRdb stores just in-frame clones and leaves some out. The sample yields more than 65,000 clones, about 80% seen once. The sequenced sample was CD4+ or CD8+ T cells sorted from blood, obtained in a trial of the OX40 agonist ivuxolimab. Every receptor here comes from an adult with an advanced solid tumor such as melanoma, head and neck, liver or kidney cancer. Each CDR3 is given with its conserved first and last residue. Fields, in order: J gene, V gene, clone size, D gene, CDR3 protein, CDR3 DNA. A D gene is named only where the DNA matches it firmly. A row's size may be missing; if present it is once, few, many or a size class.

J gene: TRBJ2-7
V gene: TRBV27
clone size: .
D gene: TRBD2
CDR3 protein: CASSLVSGRPNYEQYF
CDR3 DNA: TGTGCCAGCAGTTTAGTTAGCGGGAGGCCCAACTACGAGCAGTACTTC

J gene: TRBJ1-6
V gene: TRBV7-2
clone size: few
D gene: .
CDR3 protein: CASSPDPTAPLHF
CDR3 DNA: TGTGCCAGCAGCCCGGACCCGACAGCCCCTCTCCACTTT

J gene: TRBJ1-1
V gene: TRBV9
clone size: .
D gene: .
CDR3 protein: CASSPYPGPLNTEAFF
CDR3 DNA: TGTGCCAGCAGCCCATACCCGGGACCCCTGAACACTGAAGCTTTCTTT

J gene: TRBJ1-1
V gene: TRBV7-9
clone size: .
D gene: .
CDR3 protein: CASSSPRGGRDTEAFF
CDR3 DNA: TGTGCCAGCAGCTCACCGAGGGGGGGTCGGGACACTGAAGCTTTCTTT

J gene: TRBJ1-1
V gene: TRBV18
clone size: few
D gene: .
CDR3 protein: CASSRNRDTEAFF
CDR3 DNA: TGTGCCAGCTCTCGAAACAGGGATACTGAAGCTTTCTTT

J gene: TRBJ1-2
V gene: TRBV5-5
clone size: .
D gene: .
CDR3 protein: CASSLVGGQGYGYTF
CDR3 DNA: TGTGCCAGCAGCTTGGTGGGGGGCCAGGGCTATGGCTACACCTTC

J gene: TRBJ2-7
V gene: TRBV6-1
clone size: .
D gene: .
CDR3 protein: CASRRTVIYEQYF
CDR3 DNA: TGTGCCAGCAGACGGACAGTAATCTACGAGCAGTACTTC

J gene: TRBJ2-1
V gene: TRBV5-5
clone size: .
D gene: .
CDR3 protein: CASSLANGNYNEQFF
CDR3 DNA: TGTGCCAGCAGCTTGGCCAACGGGAACTACAATGAGCAGTTCTTC

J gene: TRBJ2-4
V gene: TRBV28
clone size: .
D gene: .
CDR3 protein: CASSTLDGVLAKNIQYF
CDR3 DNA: TGTGCCAGCAGTACCCTCGACGGGGTATTAGCCAAAAACATTCAGTACTTC

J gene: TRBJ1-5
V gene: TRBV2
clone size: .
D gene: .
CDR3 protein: CASSGDYNQPQHF
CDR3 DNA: TGTGCCAGCAGTGGTGACTACAATCAGCCCCAGCATTTT

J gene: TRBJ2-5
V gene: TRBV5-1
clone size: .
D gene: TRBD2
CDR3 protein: CASSLTAGGETQYF
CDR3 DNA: TGCGCCAGCAGCTTGACTGCGGGGGGGGAGACCCAGTACTTC

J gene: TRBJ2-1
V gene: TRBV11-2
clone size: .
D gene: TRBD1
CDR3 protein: CASSSGTGDPNEQFF
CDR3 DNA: TGTGCCAGCAGCTCCGGGACAGGGGATCCAAATGAGCAGTTCTTC

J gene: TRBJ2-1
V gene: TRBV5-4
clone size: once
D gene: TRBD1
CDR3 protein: CASSSGQEIGEQFF
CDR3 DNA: TGTGCCAGCAGCTCGGGACAGGAGATAGGTGAGCAGTTCTTC

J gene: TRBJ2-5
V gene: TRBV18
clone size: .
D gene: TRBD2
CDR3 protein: CASSPPTSGGTQYF
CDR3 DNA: TGTGCCAGCTCACCCCCGACTAGCGGGGGGACCCAGTACTTC

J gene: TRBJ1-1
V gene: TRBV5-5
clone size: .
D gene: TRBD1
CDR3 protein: CASSVRAGGTEAFF
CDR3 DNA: TGTGCCAGCAGCGTGCGCGCAGGGGGCACTGAAGCTTTCTTT

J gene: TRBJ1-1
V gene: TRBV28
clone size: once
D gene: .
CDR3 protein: CAIIRDTLNTEAFF
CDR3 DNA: TGTGCCATTATACGGGACACCCTTAACACTGAAGCTTTCTTT

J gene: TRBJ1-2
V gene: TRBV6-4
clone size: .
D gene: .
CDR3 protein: CASNFSGMGGYTF
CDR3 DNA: TGTGCCAGCAACTTTTCAGGGATGGGTGGCTACACCTTC

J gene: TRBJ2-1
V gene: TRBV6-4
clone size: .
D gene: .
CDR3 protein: CASSESEGRMAQFF
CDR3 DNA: TGTGCCAGCAGTGAGAGTGAGGGTAGAATGGCGCAGTTCTTC

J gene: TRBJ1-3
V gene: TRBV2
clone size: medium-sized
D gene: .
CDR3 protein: CASSDIRTASGNTIYF
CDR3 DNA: TGTGCCAGCAGTGATATACGGACGGCTTCTGGAAACACCATATATTTT

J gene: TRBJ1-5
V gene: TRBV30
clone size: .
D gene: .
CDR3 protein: CAWATSLNQPQHF
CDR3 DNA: TGTGCCTGGGCGACAAGTCTCAATCAGCCCCAGCATTTT

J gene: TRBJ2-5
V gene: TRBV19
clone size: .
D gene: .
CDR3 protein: CASSSLGPQETQYF
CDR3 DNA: TGTGCCAGTAGCTCCTTGGGACCTCAAGAGACCCAGTACTTC

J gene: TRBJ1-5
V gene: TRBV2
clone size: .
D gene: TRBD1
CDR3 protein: CASSARTGRNQPQHF
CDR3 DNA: TGTGCCAGCAGTGCTCGGACAGGCCGCAATCAGCCCCAGCATTTT